The clone carrying this T cell receptor beta chain was seen a few times. Its antigen is currently unknown. This entry is derived from a study of blood T cells in healthy people across ages. Study observations and caveats: Shifts in expanded clonotypes may have been confounded by donor CMV status, which was unknown.

Germline-derived CDR1 and CDR2 are MDHEN and SYDVKM. This CDR3 has 12 amino acids. V lost 7 bases and J lost 4, with 10 bases in between. Primers used in a second PCR of roughly 7 to 12 cycles were a sample-barcoded 5' primer and a J-beta primer mix. From the 5' RACE reads, TCRdb called clonotypes with MiXCR, one entry per CDR3 protein. Of around 1.5 million distinct CDR3 sequences listed, roughly 40% are singletons. The rearrangement uses TRBV28 and TRBJ1-1; a possible D gene is TRBD1 (5 bases). Material: blood. The clonotype comes from a woman between 18 and 29 years old in good health. The CDR3 reads CASIEGFTEAFF. CDR3 nucleotide sequence: TGTGCCAGCATTGAGGGGTTCACTGAAGCTTTCTTT.